The 32 T cell receptor beta chains reported below all come from one sample, sequenced in a study of post-analysis software for immune sequencing data. Study results and limitations: Five or six TRBV segments appeared more often in patients than in controls, and TRBV5-6, TRBV5-1 and TRBV20-1 were among these.

Included in the TCR beta cDNA libraries were unique molecular identifiers. Via MiXCR, TCRdb re-called the PCR reads, giving one row per CDR3 protein. Of under 900,000 distinct CDR3 sequences detected, roughly 58% appear once; the ten largest clones hold 4.6%. Their target antigens are unknown. The sequenced sample consisted of blood. The receptors come from a girl aged 10-17 years with multiple sclerosis.

This clonotype has just a few counts. J is TRBJ2-3 and V is TRBV20-1, with D tentatively TRBD2 (6 bases). This CDR3 spans 11 amino acids. Trimming removed 4 bases at V and 7 bases at J, with 9 bases between. Germline V gene lookup returns CDR1 DFQATT and CDR2 SNEGSKA (reference sequence). CDR3 bases: TGCAGTGCTATGCGGGGAAATACGCAGTATTTT. Residues: CSAMRGNTQYF.

The rearrangement joins TRBV15 to TRBJ2-5, with D hard to call. The DNA end lines up better with TRBJ2-7; the J call may be wrong. Germline-derived CDR1 and CDR2 are LNHNV and YYDKDF (reference sequence). The CDR3 consists of 13 residues. CDR3 nucleotides: TGTGCCACCAGCAGAGGCCTAGTCCACGAGCAGTACTTC. It is translated as CATSRGLVHEQYF.

This clonotype has only a few counts. The chain links TRBV5-1 to TRBJ1-1; 10 nucleotides agree with TRBD1. CDR3 length: 16 residues. Losses at the gene ends were 2 bases for V and 1 base for J; bases not matched to a gene: 5. Germline V CDR1 and CDR2: SGHRS, YFSETQ. The CDR3 region is CASSFGTGAQNTEAFF. The CDR3 DNA sequence: TGCGCCAGCAGCTTCGGGACAGGGGCCCAGAACACTGAAGCTTTCTTT.

The rearrangement joins TRBV5-1 to TRBJ2-5, with D possibly matching TRBD1 (5 bases). V lost 0 bases and J 5 bases, leaving 11 bases between the germline ends. The germline V gene encodes CDR1 SGHRS and CDR2 YFSETQ. This CDR3 has 14 amino acids. The CDR3 sequence is CASSLGRKGETQYF. The CDR3 DNA sequence: TGCGCCAGCAGCTTGGGACGGAAGGGGGAGACCCAGTACTTC.

The rearrangement links TRBV29-1 to TRBJ2-7, with TRBD1 identical over 10 bases. The CDR3 extends over 14 amino acids. V gave up 6 bases and J gave up 4 bases; unmatched junction bases: 9. Germline V gives CDR1 SQVTM, CDR2 ANQGSEA. CDR3 sequence: CSVAPGQGFYEQYF. In DNA, the CDR3 is TGCAGCGTAGCTCCGGGACAGGGGTTTTACGAGCAGTACTTC.

This chain links TRBV5-1 with TRBJ1-5; 8 nucleotides match TRBD1. Germline lookup yields CDR1 SGHRS and CDR2 YFSETQ. This CDR3 is 15 amino acids long. V dropped 4 bases and J dropped 5; count of bases not matched to a gene: 8. As DNA, the CDR3 is TGCGCCAGCAGCCAAGGGGACAGGATAGATCAGCCCCAGCATTTT. Protein product: CASSQGDRIDQPQHF.

The rearrangement links TRBV12-3 or TRBV12-4 to TRBJ2-7; TRBD2 matches 9 bases. The CDR3 totals 15 residues. J was trimmed by 5 bases and V by 7 bases; bases with no gene match: 12. This CDR3 reads CASKQGTSSLHEQYF. Here the CDR3 DNA reads TGTGCCAGCAAGCAGGGGACTAGCAGCCTTCACGAGCAGTACTTC.

The V call is TRBV20-1, the J call TRBJ1-1; D is unclear. V lost 3 bases, J lost 2 bases, and 4 bases lay in between. Per the germline V gene, CDR1 is DFQATT and CDR2 is SNEGSKA (reference sequence). The CDR3 runs to 11 residues. Written as DNA, the CDR3 is TGCAGTGCTAGCCTTAACACTGAAGCTTTCTTT. It translates to CSASLNTEAFF.

The chain joins TRBV20-1 to TRBJ2-3; maybe TRBD2 (5 bases). Germline CDR1 and CDR2: DFQATT and SNEGSKA (reference sequence). V gave up 2 bases and J gave up 0 bases, with 12 bases separating them. The CDR3 loop spans 15 amino acids. CDR3 DNA sequence: TGCAGTGCTAGACCAGTAAGCGGTAGCACAGATACGCAGTATTTT. Its translation is CSARPVSGSTDTQYF.

This chain links TRBV27 with TRBJ1-5; no clear D gene. Germline V lookup: CDR1 MNHEY, CDR2 SMNVEV (reference sequence). This CDR3 is built from 15 residues. The V end was cut by 6 bases, the J end by 4 bases, with 16 bases between. The CDR3 protein is CASSFRGLTNQPQHF. The DNA of the CDR3 is TGTGCCAGCAGCTTTCGAGGCCTAACAAATCAGCCCCAGCATTTT.

The chain combines TRBV7-9 with TRBJ2-1, with D maybe TRBD1 (5 bases). Trimming took 4 bases from V and 8 from J, leaving 6 bases between them. Germline CDR1 is SEHNR and CDR2 is FQNEAQ (reference sequence). The CDR3 spans 11 residues. CDR3 nucleotides: TGTGCCAGCAGCTGGGGCCATGAGCAGTTCTTC. It translates to CASSWGHEQFF.

This clonotype was seen a few times. The V call is TRBV6-6, the J call TRBJ2-6; D is uncertain. The CDR3 has 15 residues. Germline V gene sequence: CDR1 MNHNY, CDR2 SVGAGI (reference sequence). The germline V and J ends were trimmed by 6 bases and 0 bases, with 9 bases remaining between them. CDR3: CASSPLRSGANVLTF. The CDR3 nucleotides read TGTGCCAGCAGCCCCCTCCGCTCTGGGGCCAACGTCCTGACTTTC.

J is TRBJ1-1 and V is TRBV10-3; TRBD1 is a possible D gene (6 bases). Trimming pared 1 base from V and 1 base from J, leaving 10 bases between. Germline CDR1 is ENHRY and CDR2 is SYGVKD. This CDR3 spans 15 amino acids. The CDR3 is CAISEWGARNTEAFF. The CDR3 DNA sequence: TGTGCCATCAGTGAGTGGGGGGCCAGGAACACTGAAGCTTTCTTT.

The table lists this clonotype with a few counts. This chain links TRBV27 with TRBJ2-7, with D perhaps being TRBD1 or TRBD2 (5 bases each). The DNA end favors TRBJ2-5, so the J call may be wrong. The CDR3 is 14 amino acids. The germline CDR1 and CDR2 sequences are MNHEY and SMNVEV (reference sequence). In DNA form, the CDR3 reads TGTGCCAGCAGTTCGGGGCCCCTGCGGGAGACCCAGTACTTC. It specifies CASSSGPLRETQYF.

This rearrangement joins TRBV5-1 to TRBJ2-3, with 11 bases lining up with TRBD2. The V segment lost 0 bases and the J segment 4 bases; nucleotides outside the gene matches: 4. The CDR3 length is 16 residues. CDR1 is SGHRS, CDR2 YFSETQ, per germline. CDR3 bases: TGCGCCAGCAGCTTGGGGGGGACTAGCGGTCCAGATACGCAGTATTTT. Protein: CASSLGGTSGPDTQYF. The whole variable domain, filled in from reference TRBV5-1 and TRBJ2-3, reads KAGVTQTPRYLIKTRGQQVTLSCSPISGHRSVSWYQQTPGQGLQFLFEYFSETQRNKGNFPGRFSGRQFSNSRSEMNVSTLELGDSALYLCASSLGGTSGPDTQYFGPGTRLTVL.

This clonotype was picked up one time. The rearrangement uses TRBV20-1 and TRBJ2-7, with TRBD2 matching 8 bases. Germline V gene lookup returns CDR1 DFQATT and CDR2 SNEGSKA (reference sequence). This CDR3 has 13 amino acids. Losses at the gene ends were 3 bases for V and 2 bases for J; bases not matched to a gene: 3. The CDR3 coding sequence is TGCAGTGCTAGTGCCGGGAGGGCCTACGAGCAGTACTTC. This translates into CSASAGRAYEQYF.

The gene calls are TRBV29-1 and TRBJ1-2; perhaps TRBD1 as D (5 bases). Looked up from germline, CDR1 is SQVTM and CDR2 is ANQGSEA. The CDR3 totals 13 residues. Trimming cost V 4 bases and J 4 bases, with 13 bases left between them. CDR3 loop: CSVGIQDTYGYTF. In nucleotides, the CDR3 is TGCAGCGTTGGGATACAGGACACCTATGGCTACACCTTC.

This clonotype was counted a few times. The rearrangement links TRBV5-1 to TRBJ1-4, with D perhaps TRBD1 (5 bases). Germline V lookup: CDR1 SGHRS, CDR2 YFSETQ. V gave up 4 bases and J gave up 3 bases, with 10 bases separating them. This CDR3 is 14 amino acids long. CDR3 bases: TGCGCCAGCAGCATCGACAGCCCTAATGAAAAACTGTTTTTT. It encodes CASSIDSPNEKLFF.

The chain combines TRBV12-3 or TRBV12-4 with TRBJ2-7; D may be TRBD1 (6 bases). Trimming took off 6 bases at V and 0 bases at J, with 9 bases between the two ends. The CDR3 sequence is 13 residues long. The CDR3 region is CASRWGHSYEQYF. The CDR3 coding sequence is TGTGCCAGCAGGTGGGGACACTCCTACGAGCAGTACTTC.

The J gene is TRBJ2-1, the V gene TRBV29-1, with 11 bases matching TRBD2. CDR1 SQVTM and CDR2 ANQGSEA come from the germline V gene. Trimming cost V 8 bases and J 15 bases; bases outside gene matches: 9. The CDR3 covers 11 residues. CDR3 loop: CSILLAGGLFF. The CDR3, as DNA: TGCAGCATCCTCTTAGCGGGAGGGCTGTTCTTC.

CDR3 loop: CASSFGSSGTLSSYEQYF. In nucleotides, the CDR3 is TGTGCCAGCAGCTTTGGGTCTTCCGGGACACTTTCCTCCTACGAGCAGTACTTC. The rearrangement uses TRBV7-6 and TRBJ2-7, with TRBD1 as a possible D gene (6 bases). The CDR3 extends over 18 amino acids. V was cut by 3 bases and J by 0 bases, with 21 bases left in between. CDR1 and CDR2 from the germline V gene are SGHVS and FNYEAQ.

This clonotype turned up a few times. V is TRBV4-1 and J is TRBJ1-6, with D possibly TRBD1 on 6 matching bases. From germline, CDR1 is MGHRA and CDR2 YSYEKL. The CDR3 loop spans 15 amino acids. The germline V and J ends were trimmed by 7 bases and 10 bases, with 20 bases remaining between them. This chain's CDR3 is CASTVRGDGVSPLHF. DNA of the CDR3: TGCGCCAGCACCGTAAGGGGGGACGGTGTCTCACCCCTCCACTTT.

The chain has TRBV29-1 and TRBJ2-5, with TRBD1 identical over 9 bases. The CDR3 extends over 15 amino acids. Germline V CDR1 and CDR2: SQVTM, ANQGSEA. J was trimmed by 5 bases and V by 6 bases; bases with no gene match: 13. CDR3 bases: TGCAGCGTCCCAGTACCCGGGACAGGGAGCGAGACCCAGTACTTC. Protein: CSVPVPGTGSETQYF.

This clonotype was seen only a few times. The chain joins TRBV29-1 to TRBJ1-2, with D unresolved. Between the trimmed V and J ends, which lost 0 bases and 2 bases, there was a span of 7 bases. Germline V lookup: CDR1 SQVTM, CDR2 ANQGSEA. This CDR3 comprises 13 residues. DNA of the CDR3: TGCAGCGTTGAAGATGGTCGAAACTATGGCTACACCTTC. It codes for CSVEDGRNYGYTF.

V and J are TRBV20-1 and TRBJ1-5, with a possible D match to TRBD1 (6 bases). This CDR3 comprises 15 residues. V lost 2 bases to trimming and J lost 2 bases, with 13 bases between them. Germline CDR1 DFQATT, CDR2 SNEGSKA (reference sequence). The CDR3: CSARMAGEGNQPQHF. DNA of the CDR3: TGCAGTGCTAGAATGGCAGGGGAAGGCAATCAGCCCCAGCATTTT.

The CDR3 sequence: CASSSGLDSETQYF. CDR3 DNA: TGCGCCAGCAGCTCCGGGCTAGATTCAGAGACCCAGTACTTC. The V and J genes are TRBV5-1 and TRBJ2-5; D not resolved. CDR1 SGHRS and CDR2 YFSETQ come from the germline V gene. The CDR3 runs 14 residues. Trimming left V 3 bases short and J 4 bases short, with 13 bases between.

This clonotype was counted a few times. The chain combines TRBV20-1 with TRBJ1-2; the D gene is possibly TRBD1 (6 bases). V gave up 5 bases and J gave up 0 bases, with 13 bases separating them. Germline CDR1 DFQATT, CDR2 SNEGSKA (reference sequence). The length of the CDR3 is 14 residues. The chain's CDR3 is CSAARDISNYGYTF. In nucleotides, the CDR3 is TGCAGTGCTGCCCGGGACATCTCTAACTATGGCTACACCTTC.

This clonotype was found a few times. V and J are TRBV4-1 and TRBJ1-1; D remains unclear. Trimming removed 0 bases from V and 5 bases from J, with 4 bases in between. The germline gives CDR1 MGHRA, CDR2 YSYEKL. This CDR3 comprises 12 residues. CDR3: CASSQERTEAFF. The CDR3, as DNA: TGCGCCAGCAGCCAAGAACGGACTGAAGCTTTCTTT.

The chain carries TRBV29-1 and TRBJ2-5; possible D gene TRBD1, 6 bases. Germline V gives CDR1 SQVTM, CDR2 ANQGSEA. This CDR3 is 16 amino acids long. V shed 5 bases and J shed 5 bases, with 24 bases lying between them. In nucleotides, the CDR3 is TGCAGCGTTTCGGGAACAAGTGGACAGAGAAGCGAGACCCAGTACTTC. Amino acid sequence: CSVSGTSGQRSETQYF.

The chain is built from TRBV20-1 and TRBJ2-7, with no clear D. There are 11 residues in the CDR3. Trimming took off 0 bases at V and 12 bases at J, with 12 bases between the two ends. CDR1 DFQATT and CDR2 SNEGSKA come from the germline V gene (reference sequence). The CDR3 sequence: CSARDDELRYF. CDR3 DNA sequence: TGCAGTGCTAGAGATGACGAACTGCGGTACTTC.

V usage is TRBV20-1 and J usage is TRBJ2-1; TRBD2 is a possible D gene (5 bases). CDR3 length equals 15 residues. Per the germline V gene, CDR1 is DFQATT and CDR2 is SNEGSKA (reference sequence). Trimming left V 4 bases short and J 0 bases short, with 13 bases between. The chain's CDR3 is CSAIVGKSSYNEQFF. The CDR3 region has the DNA TGCAGTGCTATAGTCGGGAAAAGCTCCTACAATGAGCAGTTCTTC.

The CDR3 loop is CASSVQPGGRGNEQYF. The CDR3 nucleotides read TGTGCCAGCAGCGTACAACCCGGCGGGAGAGGTAATGAGCAGTACTTC. The chain recombines TRBV14 with TRBJ2-1, with 7 bases identical to TRBD2. The J call is in doubt because the DNA end fits TRBJ2-7 better. The germline V gene encodes CDR1 SGHDN and CDR2 FVKESK. CDR3 length: 16 amino acids.